The next 29 T cell receptor beta chains were all read from a single sample in a study of blood T cell repertoires in COVID-19. Assay used: immunoSEQ multiplex PCR; TCRdb lists only in-frame clones, some missing. The sample contains roughly 230,000 clones, 83% of which appear only once. The sample was peripheral blood. These receptors originate from a woman aged 45-59 years with acute or convalescent COVID-19.

The rearrangement joins TRBV5-1 to TRBJ2-2, with TRBD1 identical over 9 bases. The CDR3 contains 15 residues. The germline V gene has CDR1 SGHRS and CDR2 YFSETQ. The ends lost 4 bases at V and 3 bases at J; junction bases unmatched: 4. The CDR3 coding sequence is TGCGCCAGCAGCGAAAGGACAGGGGACACCGGGGAGCTGTTTTTT. This gives the protein CASSERTGDTGELFF. The whole variable domain, remainder taken from reference TRBV5-1 and TRBJ2-2, is KAGVTQTPRYLIKTRGQQVTLSCSPISGHRSVSWYQQTPGQGLQFLFEYFSETQRNKGNFPGRFSGRQFSNSRSEMNVSTLELGDSALYLCASSERTGDTGELFFGEGSRLTVL.

The chain is built from TRBV19 and TRBJ2-5; 9 nucleotides agree with TRBD1. Germline V gives CDR1 LNHDA, CDR2 SQIVND (reference sequence). Unmatched junction bases numbered 9, after V lost 6 bases and J lost 4 bases. The CDR3 extends over 15 amino acids. The CDR3 sequence: CASSPGTGRRETQYF. The CDR3 coding sequence is TGTGCCAGTAGCCCCGGGACAGGGAGGAGAGAGACCCAGTACTTC.

V gene TRBV7-6 combines with J gene TRBJ2-6; D not resolved. Between the trimmed V and J ends, which lost 0 bases and 0 bases, there was a span of 6 bases. In germline, CDR1 is SGHVS, CDR2 FNYEAQ. The CDR3 covers 16 residues. The CDR3 is CASSLATGSGANVLTF. The DNA for the CDR3 is TGTGCCAGCAGCTTAGCAACGGGCTCTGGGGCCAACGTCCTGACTTTC.

The chain combines TRBV29-1 with TRBJ2-5, with TRBD2 matching 13 bases. With 4 bases clipped from V and 5 bases from J, the junction kept 7 bases outside the gene matches. The CDR3 loop spans 15 amino acids. Germline loops: CDR1 SQVTM, CDR2 ANQGSEA. CDR3 in amino acids: CSVATSGGSRETQYF. In nucleotides, the CDR3 is TGCAGCGTTGCGACTAGCGGGGGGTCGAGGGAGACCCAGTACTTC.

This chain joins TRBV11-3 and TRBJ2-1, with 8 bases lining up with TRBD2. The germline gives CDR1 SGHNT, CDR2 YENEEA. The CDR3 is made up of 15 amino acids. With 5 bases clipped from V and 5 bases from J, the junction kept 8 bases outside the gene matches. The DNA for the CDR3 is TGTGCCAGCAGCATGACTAGCGTAGATCACAATGAGCAGTTCTTC. Translating it yields CASSMTSVDHNEQFF.

This rearrangement joins TRBV7-9 to TRBJ2-1, with D perhaps matching TRBD2 (7 bases). Germline assignment: CDR1 SEHNR and CDR2 FQNEAQ (reference sequence). Trimming left V 7 bases short and J 4 bases short, with 20 bases between. CDR3 size: 16 residues. CDR3 nucleotides: TGTGCCAGCAAATCAAAAGGGGGGGCGCTATACAATGAGCAGTTCTTC. It specifies CASKSKGGALYNEQFF.

V usage is TRBV7-2 and J usage is TRBJ1-1; 7 bases line up with TRBD1. This CDR3 is 13 amino acids long. The V gene end was trimmed by 5 bases and the J gene end by 11 bases; junction bases not matched to a gene: 11. Germline CDR1 SGHTA, CDR2 FQGNSA. CDR3 bases: TGTGCCAGCAGCCCGACAGGGATTGGGGAGGCTTTCTTT. It specifies CASSPTGIGEAFF.

The CDR3 is CSVEDPRYFGELFF. CDR3 coding DNA: TGCAGCGTTGAAGATCCCCGGTATTTCGGGGAGCTGTTTTTT. The V call is TRBV29-1, the J call TRBJ2-2; no firm D call. Germline CDR1 reads SQVTM; CDR2 reads ANQGSEA. Trimming left V 0 bases short and J 7 bases short, with 12 bases between. The CDR3 contains 14 residues.

This clone was recorded a few times. CDR3 loop: CATQGGTFETQYF. CDR3 DNA: TGTGCCACCCAAGGGGGCACCTTCGAGACCCAGTACTTC. The chain is built from TRBV19 and TRBJ2-5, with 7 bases that match TRBD1. Germline V gives CDR1 LNHDA, CDR2 SQIVND (reference sequence). The J segment lost 5 bases and the V segment lost 10 bases, leaving 10 bases of the junction unmatched. The CDR3 has 13 residues.

J is TRBJ2-6 and V is TRBV15; 8 nucleotides match TRBD1. Germline V lookup: CDR1 LNHNV, CDR2 YYDKDF (reference sequence). Trimming cost V 0 bases and J 4 bases; bases outside gene matches: 5. There are 17 residues in the CDR3. CDR3 coding DNA: TGTGCCACCAGCAGAGAAGGGACAGGTAGCGGGGCCAACGTCCTGACTTTC. Protein product: CATSREGTGSGANVLTF.

This chain connects TRBV19 to TRBJ1-6, with 8 bases that match TRBD1. Germline CDR1 is LNHDA and CDR2 is SQIVND (reference sequence). CDR3 length: 15 amino acids. J lost 4 bases, V lost 10 bases, and 9 bases had no gene match. The CDR3 sequence is CATRTGRLYNSPLHF. CDR3 in DNA: TGTGCCACCAGGACAGGGCGTTTGTATAATTCACCCCTCCACTTT. Variable domain in full (rest from reference TRBV19 and TRBJ1-6): DGGITQSPKYLFRKEGQNVTLSCEQNLNHDAMYWYRQDPGQGLRLIYYSQIVNDFQKGDIAEGYSVSREKKESFPLTVTSAQKNPTAFYLCATRTGRLYNSPLHFGNGTRLTVT.

This chain connects TRBV2 to TRBJ1-5; 8 nucleotides align to TRBD1. The CDR3 spans 15 residues. J was trimmed by 7 bases and V by 2 bases; bases with no gene match: 7. Looked up from germline, CDR1 is SNHLY and CDR2 is FYNNEI. The CDR3 loop is CASSERQGALQPQHF. The CDR3 DNA sequence: TGTGCCAGCAGTGAAAGGCAGGGGGCGTTGCAGCCCCAGCATTTT.

The chain combines TRBV28 with TRBJ1-4; possible D gene TRBD1, 5 bases. The V gene lost 2 bases and the J gene lost 8 bases, with 12 bases spanning the gap. The germline gives CDR1 MDHEN, CDR2 SYDVKM. The CDR3 is 14 amino acids. The CDR3 nucleotides read TGTGCCAGCAGTTTAAGGCAGGGTTTCGAAAAACTGTTTTTT. The encoded protein is CASSLRQGFEKLFF.

This sequence joins TRBV15 and TRBJ2-5, with 12 nucleotides matching TRBD2. CDR1 and CDR2 (germline): LNHNV, YYDKDF (reference sequence). The CDR3 has 15 residues. V lost 0 bases, J lost 4 bases, and 0 bases stayed unmatched. The CDR3 reads CATSRELAGGETQYF. Written as DNA, the CDR3 is TGTGCCACCAGCAGAGAACTAGCGGGGGGAGAGACCCAGTACTTC.

This clone was seen once. The V call is TRBV3-1 (or the pseudogene TRBV3-2), the J call TRBJ2-2, with D perhaps TRBD2 (5 bases). This CDR3 spans 11 amino acids. CDR1 is LGHDT, CDR2 YNNKEL, per germline (reference sequence). V was clipped by 1 base and J by 11 bases, with 5 bases between them. The CDR3 DNA is TGTGCCAGCAGCCAAGCGGGAGAGCTGTTTTTT. Residues: CASSQAGELFF.

This rearrangement joins TRBV5-1 to TRBJ2-5, with TRBD1 identical over 9 bases. Germline assignment: CDR1 SGHRS and CDR2 YFSETQ. J was trimmed by 1 base and V by 5 bases; bases with no gene match: 6. The CDR3 consists of 15 residues. The DNA for the CDR3 is TGCGCCAGCAGTTGGACAGGGGATATCCAAGAGACCCAGTACTTC. Translating it yields CASSWTGDIQETQYF.

V is TRBV7-2 and J is TRBJ1-3; 9 positions agree with TRBD1. The CDR3 has 18 amino acids. Germline lookup yields CDR1 SGHTA and CDR2 FQGNSA. Trimming cost V 5 bases and J 0 bases; bases outside gene matches: 11. DNA of the CDR3: TGTGCCAGCAGCCCAGCCTGGGCGACAGGGGGCTCTGGAAACACCATATATTTT. It yields the protein CASSPAWATGGSGNTIYF.

The chain couples TRBV3-1 (or the pseudogene TRBV3-2) to TRBJ2-1; TRBD2 matches at 10 bases. This CDR3 has 16 residues. Germline V lookup: CDR1 LGHDT, CDR2 YNNKEL (reference sequence). J was trimmed by 12 bases and V by 0 bases; bases with no gene match: 11. CDR3 coding DNA: TGTGCCAGCAGCCAAGAAGGCAGCGGGAGGGCCATGGGGCAGTTCTTC. The encoded protein is CASSQEGSGRAMGQFF.

V and J are TRBV19 and TRBJ1-5; D is unclear. Germline V gives CDR1 LNHDA, CDR2 SQIVND (reference sequence). The CDR3 contains 16 residues. Trimming took 3 bases from V and 3 from J, leaving 15 bases between them. In DNA, the CDR3 is TGTGCCAGTAGTATTCAGTACCTGGCCCACAATCAGCCCCAGCATTTT. The encoded protein is CASSIQYLAHNQPQHF.

This chain connects TRBV6-5 to TRBJ1-1, with no clear D. The CDR3 totals 10 residues. Trimming took off 8 bases at V and 7 bases at J, with 8 bases between the two ends. Germline CDR1 is MNHEY and CDR2 is SVGAGI. The DNA for the CDR3 is TGTGCCAGCGGAGACTATGAAGCTTTCTTT. This codes for CASGDYEAFF.

The chain uses TRBV1 and TRBJ2-7; the table's TRBD2 call for D was not verified on the DNA. TRBV1 has pseudogene status. CDR3 length equals 17 residues. CDR3 amino acids: CTSSQDALSGSSYEQYF. The CDR3 DNA reads TGCACCAGCAGCCAAGACGCGCTTAGCGGGAGCTCCTACGAGCAGTACTTC.

The chain recombines TRBV4-1 with TRBJ2-1, with TRBD2 matching over 12 bases. The CDR3 sequence is 18 residues long. CDR1 and CDR2 (germline): MGHRA, YSYEKL. V gave up 6 bases and J gave up 6 bases; unmatched junction bases: 15. DNA of the CDR3: TGCGCCAGCAGTCGGACTAGCGGGACCACCTTCATGGGCAATGAGCAGTTCTTC. As protein: CASSRTSGTTFMGNEQFF.

The rearrangement joins TRBV19 to TRBJ2-7; possibly TRBD2 for D (5 bases). The CDR3 has 14 amino acids. The germline V gene has CDR1 LNHDA and CDR2 SQIVND (reference sequence). With 2 bases removed from V and 0 bases from J, the gap between germline ends came to 8 bases. The CDR3 here is CASSIYRGSYEQYF. As DNA, the CDR3 is TGTGCCAGTAGTATATACCGGGGCTCCTACGAGCAGTACTTC. The full variable domain, rest sourced from reference TRBV19 and TRBJ2-7, is DGGITQSPKYLFRKEGQNVTLSCEQNLNHDAMYWYRQDPGQGLRLIYYSQIVNDFQKGDIAEGYSVSREKKESFPLTVTSAQKNPTAFYLCASSIYRGSYEQYFGPGTRLTVT.

The CDR3 is CASSYGQGAHTIYF. DNA of the CDR3: TGTGCCAGCAGTTACGGACAGGGGGCCCACACCATATATTTT. J is TRBJ1-3 and V is TRBV6-5, with 11 bases fitting TRBD1. The V segment lost 2 bases and the J segment 8 bases; nucleotides outside the gene matches: 2. The CDR3 sequence is 14 residues long. CDR1 MNHEY and CDR2 SVGAGI come from the germline V gene.

The chain is built from TRBV30 and TRBJ1-2; the match to TRBD1 covers 9 bases. V gave up 3 bases and J gave up 1 base; unmatched junction bases: 0. This CDR3 is 13 amino acids long. Germline-derived CDR1 and CDR2 are GTSNPN and SVGIG (reference sequence). The CDR3 loop is CAWRDRGNYGYTF. CDR3 DNA: TGTGCCTGGAGGGACAGGGGTAACTATGGCTACACCTTC.

DNA for the CDR3: TGTGCCAGCAGCTCCTCAGGGGGGAGAAGCCACGAGCAGTACTTC. Its translation is CASSSSGGRSHEQYF. The chain combines TRBV11-2 with TRBJ2-7; maybe TRBD1 (7 bases). CDR3 length: 15 amino acids. Germline values: CDR1 SGHAT, CDR2 FQNNGV. Trimming left V 4 bases short and J 5 bases short, with 18 bases between. The entire variable domain, with the rest obtained from reference TRBV11-2 and TRBJ2-7, is as follows: EAGVAQSPRYKIIEKRQSVAFWCNPISGHATLYWYQQILGQGPKLLIQFQNNGVVDDSQLPKDRFSAERLKGVDSTLKIQPAKLEDSAVYLCASSSSGGRSHEQYFGPGTRLTVT.

The rearrangement links TRBV6-5 to TRBJ2-2; weak D call: TRBD2 (6 bases). Germline V gives CDR1 MNHEY, CDR2 SVGAGI. This CDR3 spans 15 amino acids. Trimming took off 6 bases at V and 3 bases at J, with 14 bases between the two ends. CDR3 amino acids: CASRGTLGYTGELFF. In DNA form, the CDR3 reads TGTGCCAGCAGAGGGACTTTGGGCTACACCGGGGAGCTGTTTTTT.

This chain connects TRBV10-3 to TRBJ2-5, with TRBD2 identical over 7 bases. Germline V gene lookup returns CDR1 ENHRY and CDR2 SYGVKD. This CDR3 contains 13 residues. J was trimmed by 2 bases and V by 7 bases; bases with no gene match: 4. Here the CDR3 reads CAIMAGVQETQYF. CDR3 in DNA: TGTGCCATCATGGCGGGGGTTCAAGAGACCCAGTACTTC.

The chain recombines TRBV2 with TRBJ2-2, with D tentatively TRBD1 (6 bases). The CDR3 spans 13 residues. The V gene lost 5 bases and the J gene lost 6 bases, with 10 bases spanning the gap. In germline, CDR1 is SNHLY, CDR2 FYNNEI. CDR3 nucleotide sequence: TGTGCCAGCAGTTCACAGGGTTCCGGGGAGCTGTTTTTT. Translating gives CASSSQGSGELFF.